This TCR beta chain was observed in a study of T-cell memory formation after mild COVID-19. Findings of the study overall: From day 15 to 85, contracting clones were balanced between CD4 and CD8, whereas later expanders leaned toward CD4+.

TCRdb called the 5' RACE reads again in MiXCR, with one record for every CDR3 protein. Of 580,000 or so distinct CDR3 sequences in the sample, approximately 15% were seen once. Trimming took off 0 bases at V and 7 bases at J, with 15 bases between the two ends. The V gene's germline CDR1 is LNHNV and CDR2 YYDKDF (reference sequence). This CDR3 has 16 residues. As to this clonotype: Antigen: not known.

Sequencing was carried out using PBMCs or a T cell subset sorted from them (not recorded which). The gene calls are TRBV15 and TRBJ2-2; D is perhaps TRBD1 or TRBD2 (5 bases each). The clonotype comes from an adult woman who had mild COVID-19 (a few samples of this study predate the infection). Cell type and time point are not known. This chain's CDR3 is CATSRDPGTLGGELFF. The CDR3 nucleotides read TGTGCCACCAGCAGAGATCCTGGGACGTTGGGCGGGGAGCTGTTTTTT. The full variable domain, completed using reference TRBV15 and TRBJ2-2, is DAMVIQNPRYQVTQFGKPVTLSCSQTLNHNVMYWYQQKSSQAPKLLFHYYDKDFNNEADTPDNFQSRRPNTSFCFLDIRSPGLGDTAMYLCATSRDPGTLGGELFFGEGSRLTVL.